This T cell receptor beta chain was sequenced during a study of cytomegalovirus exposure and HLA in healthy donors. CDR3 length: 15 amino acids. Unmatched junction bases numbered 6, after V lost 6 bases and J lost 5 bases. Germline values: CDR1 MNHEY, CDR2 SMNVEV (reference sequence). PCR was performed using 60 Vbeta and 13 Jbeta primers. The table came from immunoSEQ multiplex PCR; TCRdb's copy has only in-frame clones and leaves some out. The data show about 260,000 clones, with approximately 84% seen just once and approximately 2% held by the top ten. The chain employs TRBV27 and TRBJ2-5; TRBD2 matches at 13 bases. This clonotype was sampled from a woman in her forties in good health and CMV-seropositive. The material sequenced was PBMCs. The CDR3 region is CASRRGTSGTETQYF. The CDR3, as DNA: TGTGCCAGCAGACGAGGGACTAGCGGGACGGAGACCCAGTACTTC.